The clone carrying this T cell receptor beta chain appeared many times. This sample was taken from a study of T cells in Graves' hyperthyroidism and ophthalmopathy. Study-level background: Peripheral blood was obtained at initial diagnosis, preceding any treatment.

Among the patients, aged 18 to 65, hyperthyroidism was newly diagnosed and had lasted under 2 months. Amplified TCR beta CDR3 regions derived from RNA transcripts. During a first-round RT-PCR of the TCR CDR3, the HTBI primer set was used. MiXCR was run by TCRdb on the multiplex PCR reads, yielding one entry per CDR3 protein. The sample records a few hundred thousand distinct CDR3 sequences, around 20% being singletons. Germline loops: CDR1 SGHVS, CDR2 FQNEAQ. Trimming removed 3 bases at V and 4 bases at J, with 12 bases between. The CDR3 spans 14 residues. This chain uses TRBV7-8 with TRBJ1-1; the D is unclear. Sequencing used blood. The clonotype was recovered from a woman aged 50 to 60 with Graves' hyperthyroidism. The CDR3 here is CASSLAVGSTEAFF. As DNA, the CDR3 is TGTGCCAGCAGCTTGGCAGTGGGGAGCACTGAAGCTTTCTTT.